A selection of T cell receptor beta chains follows, all from one sample in a study of shared clonotypes between healthy human individuals. Data came from immunoSEQ multiplex PCR; TCRdb stores just in-frame clones and leaves some out. The sample has a few million clones; roughly 95% are singletons. Input material: naive CD4+ T cells sorted from blood. Receptors originate from a man aged 18-30 years in good health. The CDR3 runs from the conserved cysteine through the conserved F or W. The order of the fields is J gene, V gene, D gene, CDR3 protein, CDR3 DNA. D genes are given only for firm matches.

j_gene: TRBJ1-1
v_gene: TRBV7-2
d_gene: NA
CDR3aa: CASSLRGTEAFF
CDR3nt: TGTGCCAGCAGCCTCAGGGGCACTGAAGCTTTCTTT

j_gene: TRBJ1-1
v_gene: TRBV28
d_gene: NA
CDR3aa: CASSVIYGQSPRPYTEAFF
CDR3nt: TGTGCCAGCAGTGTGATTTATGGACAGTCCCCCAGGCCTTACACTGAAGCTTTCTTT

j_gene: TRBJ2-1
v_gene: TRBV9
d_gene: NA
CDR3aa: CASSATGPNEQFF
CDR3nt: TGTGCCAGCAGCGCAACAGGGCCCAATGAGCAGTTCTTC

j_gene: TRBJ1-6
v_gene: TRBV27
d_gene: TRBD1
CDR3aa: CASSGQGASNSPLHF
CDR3nt: TGTGCCAGCAGTGGACAGGGTGCATCTAATTCACCCCTCCACTTT

j_gene: TRBJ1-3
v_gene: TRBV11-2
d_gene: NA
CDR3aa: CASSMGTDSGNTIYF
CDR3nt: TGTGCCAGCAGCATGGGGACGGACTCTGGAAACACCATATATTTT

j_gene: TRBJ2-7
v_gene: TRBV5-6
d_gene: NA
CDR3aa: CASSTLSSYEQYF
CDR3nt: TGTGCCAGCAGCACTCTGAGCTCCTACGAGCAGTACTTC

j_gene: TRBJ2-4
v_gene: TRBV11-2
d_gene: NA
CDR3aa: CASSLIPQLAKNIQYF
CDR3nt: TGTGCCAGCAGCTTAATTCCCCAACTAGCCAAAAACATTCAGTACTTC

j_gene: TRBJ1-5
v_gene: TRBV21-1
d_gene: NA
CDR3aa: CASSKTQGANQPQHF
CDR3nt: TGTGCCAGCAGCAAAACACAGGGGGCCAATCAGCCCCAGCATTTT

j_gene: TRBJ2-6
v_gene: TRBV21-1
d_gene: NA
CDR3aa: CASSNPLTGNGANVLTF
CDR3nt: TGTGCCAGCAGCAATCCCCTGACAGGGAATGGGGCCAACGTCCTGACTTTC

j_gene: TRBJ2-7
v_gene: TRBV2
d_gene: TRBD2
CDR3aa: CASSVEAGGPRSYEQYF
CDR3nt: TGTGCCAGCAGTGTCGAGGCGGGGGGACCCAGGTCCTACGAGCAGTACTTC

j_gene: TRBJ1-4
v_gene: TRBV28
d_gene: NA
CDR3aa: CASSKTTLQGNEKLFF
CDR3nt: TGTGCCAGCAGTAAAACAACCCTGCAGGGTAATGAAAAACTGTTTTTT

j_gene: TRBJ1-6
v_gene: TRBV18
d_gene: NA
CDR3aa: CASSPGQNNSPLHF
CDR3nt: TGTGCCAGCTCACCAGGACAGAATAATTCACCCCTCCACTTT

j_gene: TRBJ2-7
v_gene: TRBV27
d_gene: NA
CDR3aa: CASSPRPDYEQYF
CDR3nt: TGTGCCAGCAGTCCCCGACCAGACTACGAGCAGTACTTC

j_gene: TRBJ1-2
v_gene: TRBV7-9
d_gene: TRBD1
CDR3aa: CASSLSTGQGYGYTF
CDR3nt: TGTGCCAGCAGCTTATCAACGGGACAGGGTTATGGCTACACCTTC